This TCR beta chain was identified during a study of response to subunit inactivated influenza vaccine. Study-wide results and limits: The study's authors posited that every seasonal influenza vaccination enlists few new T cells.

TCRdb re-analysed the RT-PCR reads in MiXCR, keeping a single row per CDR3 protein. The table lists hundreds of thousands of distinct CDR3 sequences, approximately 18% of them singletons. Germline V gives CDR1 SGHTA, CDR2 FQGNSA. The V gene lost 4 bases and the J gene lost 6 bases, with 13 bases spanning the gap. This CDR3 comprises 14 residues. There are many counts of this clonotype. What it recognizes is unknown. This sequence joins TRBV7-2 and TRBJ2-1; TRBD1 might be the D (7 bases). The input for sequencing was PBMCs from blood, taken roughly 5 days after vaccination. This clonotype was sampled from a man aged 50 or older who received an inactivated influenza vaccine. CDR3 bases: TGTGCCAGCAGCTCAAGGCAGGGGGGCAATGAGCAGTTCTTC. This codes for CASSSRQGGNEQFF.